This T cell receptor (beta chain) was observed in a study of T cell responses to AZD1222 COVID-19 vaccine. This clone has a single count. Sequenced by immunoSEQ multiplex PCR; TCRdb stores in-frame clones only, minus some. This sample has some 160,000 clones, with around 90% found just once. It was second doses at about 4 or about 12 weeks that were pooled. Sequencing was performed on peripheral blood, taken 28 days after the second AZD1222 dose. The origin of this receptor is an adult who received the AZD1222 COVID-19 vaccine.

The CDR3 sequence is CASRLTTGVGTEAFF. DNA for the CDR3: TGTGCCAGCAGACTCACGACAGGGGTGGGGACTGAAGCTTTCTTT. The chain couples TRBV6-5 to TRBJ1-1, with 8 positions matching TRBD1. The V and J ends lost 6 bases and 5 bases, in that order; junction bases with no gene match: 11. The length of the CDR3 is 15 residues. The germline CDR1 and CDR2 sequences are MNHEY and SVGAGI.